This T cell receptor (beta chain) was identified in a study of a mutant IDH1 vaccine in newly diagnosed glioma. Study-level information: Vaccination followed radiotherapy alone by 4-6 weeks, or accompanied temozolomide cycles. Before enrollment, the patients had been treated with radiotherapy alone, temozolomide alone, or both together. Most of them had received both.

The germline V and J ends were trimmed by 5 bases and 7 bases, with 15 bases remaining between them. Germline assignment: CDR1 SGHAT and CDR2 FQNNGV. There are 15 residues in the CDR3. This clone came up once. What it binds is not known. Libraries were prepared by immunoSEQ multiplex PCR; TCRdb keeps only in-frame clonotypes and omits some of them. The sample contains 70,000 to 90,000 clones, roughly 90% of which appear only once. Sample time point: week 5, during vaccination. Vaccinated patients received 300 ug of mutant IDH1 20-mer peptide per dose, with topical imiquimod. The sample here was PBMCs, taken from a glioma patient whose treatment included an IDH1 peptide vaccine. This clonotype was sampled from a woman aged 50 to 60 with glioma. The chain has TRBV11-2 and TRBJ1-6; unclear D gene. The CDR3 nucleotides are TGTGCCAGCAGCCCCCGTCGAGGCGGGAATTCACCCCTCCACTTT. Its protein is CASSPRRGGNSPLHF.